The entry below gives a single T cell receptor beta chain sequence along with its context. Its antigen is not known. Assay: immunoSEQ multiplex PCR; the TCRdb copy retains only in-frame clones and omits some. There are 85,000 to 100,000 clones in the sample; less than 95% occur only once, and 0.35% lies in the top ten. These data belong to a study of graft-versus-host responses after intestinal transplantation. Study-level results: The presence of high graft-versus-host to host-versus-graft clonal ratios in allografts characterized patients with graft-donor T cell macrochimerism.

V trimming: 4 bases; J trimming: 2 bases; junction bases outside the gene matches: 0. The CDR3 sequence is 14 residues long. Germline V lookup: CDR1 ENHRY, CDR2 SYGVKD. The V gene is TRBV10-3, the J gene TRBJ2-5; 11 nucleotides match TRBD2. This TCR derives from a human donor who was the organ donor for an intestinal transplant. The input for sequencing was unstimulated CD4+ T cells sorted from spleen or lymph node cells, taken before transplant. CDR3 bases: TGTGCCATCAGTGGGACTAGCGGGCAAGAGACCCAGTACTTC. Translated, it gives CAISGTSGQETQYF.